This is a list of T cell receptor beta chains from one sample in a study of T-cell reconstitution after alpha-beta-depleted transplantation in children. TCRdb processed the PCR reads anew with MiXCR; each CDR3 protein has one entry. Altogether fewer than 700,000 distinct CDR3 sequences are present, over 10% being singletons, with the ten largest covering about 2%. The material was PBMCs, mostly from graft donor cells, obtained 360 days after TCRalphabeta/CD19-depleted stem cell transplant. These receptors were collected from a male patient younger than 18 who had a stem cell transplant for acute myeloid leukemia, so the T cells may come from the graft donor. Each CDR3 is given with its conserved first and last residue. Fields, in order: J gene, V gene, clone size, D gene, CDR3 DNA, CDR3 protein. D genes are given only for firm matches. Size values are once, few and many counts, or a class for expanded clones, and some rows have none.

j_call: TRBJ2-5
v_call: TRBV29-1
clone_size: NA
d_call: NA
cdr3_nt: TGCAGCGGCCAGGGGAGGGTGCGGGAGACCCAGTACTTC
cdr3_aa: CSGQGRVRETQYF

j_call: TRBJ2-7
v_call: TRBV5-1
clone_size: NA
d_call: NA
cdr3_nt: TGCGCCAGCAGCACCTTCCGGGACGCCACCTACGAGCAGTACTTC
cdr3_aa: CASSTFRDATYEQYF

j_call: TRBJ2-7
v_call: TRBV4-2
clone_size: few
d_call: NA
cdr3_nt: TGTGCCAGCAGCCAAGAGAAGGCCCGAGGGGAGCAGTACTTC
cdr3_aa: CASSQEKARGEQYF

j_call: TRBJ2-2
v_call: TRBV28
clone_size: few
d_call: TRBD2
cdr3_nt: TGTGCCAGCAGTTCGCTAGCGGGGCGGGCTTCTCACCGCAACACCGGGGAGCTGTTTTTT
cdr3_aa: CASSSLAGRASHRNTGELFF

j_call: TRBJ2-7
v_call: TRBV7-9
clone_size: NA
d_call: NA
cdr3_nt: TGTGCCAGCAGCTTAAGCCTCTCGACCAGGTATCGAGCGCAGTACTTC
cdr3_aa: CASSLSLSTRYRAQYF

j_call: TRBJ2-7
v_call: TRBV7-2
clone_size: many
d_call: NA
cdr3_nt: TGTGCCAGCAGCTTAGCCCCTTGGCGGGGCTCCTACGAGCAGTACTTC
cdr3_aa: CASSLAPWRGSYEQYF

j_call: TRBJ2-7
v_call: TRBV14
clone_size: few
d_call: NA
cdr3_nt: TGTGCCAGCAGCCAAGATTACGGGACCCCACCGGACGAGCAGTACTTC
cdr3_aa: CASSQDYGTPPDEQYF

j_call: TRBJ1-5
v_call: TRBV20-1
clone_size: few
d_call: NA
cdr3_nt: TGCAGTGCCAGTGGTGATGTGCCCCAGCATTTT
cdr3_aa: CSASGDVPQHF

j_call: TRBJ2-2
v_call: TRBV7-2
clone_size: NA
d_call: NA
cdr3_nt: TGTGCCAGCAGCACAACGGGACTTAACACCGGGGAGCTGTTTTTT
cdr3_aa: CASSTTGLNTGELFF

j_call: TRBJ2-7
v_call: TRBV18
clone_size: few
d_call: NA
cdr3_nt: TGTGCCAGCTACTCCAGCCCAGGGGCGTCCTACGAGCAGTACTTC
cdr3_aa: CASYSSPGASYEQYF

j_call: TRBJ2-1
v_call: TRBV12-3/TRBV12-4
clone_size: many
d_call: TRBD2
cdr3_nt: TGTGCCAGCAGCCCGAGCGGGAGGGGTAATGAGCAGTTCTTC
cdr3_aa: CASSPSGRGNEQFF

j_call: TRBJ2-7
v_call: TRBV5-1
clone_size: NA
d_call: TRBD1
cdr3_nt: TGCGCCAGCAGCGGTGGACAGGTTACCTACGAGCAGTACTTC
cdr3_aa: CASSGGQVTYEQYF

j_call: TRBJ2-1
v_call: TRBV27
clone_size: NA
d_call: TRBD2
cdr3_nt: TGTGCCAGCAGTTCCCTTTCGCAGCGGGAGGGTCCCTACAATGAGCAGTTCTTC
cdr3_aa: CASSSLSQREGPYNEQFF

j_call: TRBJ2-2
v_call: TRBV28
clone_size: many
d_call: NA
cdr3_nt: TGTGCCAGCAGTTTAAGTGGGTGGGCGAACACCGGGGAGCTGTTTTTT
cdr3_aa: CASSLSGWANTGELFF

j_call: TRBJ2-7
v_call: TRBV27
clone_size: many
d_call: NA
cdr3_nt: TGTGCCAGCAGTTTATCCCGGAGGACTTACGAGCAGTACTTC
cdr3_aa: CASSLSRRTYEQYF

j_call: TRBJ2-2
v_call: TRBV20-1
clone_size: NA
d_call: TRBD2
cdr3_nt: TGCAGTGCTAGCCCTAGCGGGAGAACCGGGGAGCTGTTTTTT
cdr3_aa: CSASPSGRTGELFF

j_call: TRBJ2-7
v_call: TRBV27
clone_size: few
d_call: TRBD1
cdr3_nt: TGTGCCAGCAGTCCCGGGACAGGGGTCCCCTACGAGCAGTACTTC
cdr3_aa: CASSPGTGVPYEQYF

j_call: TRBJ2-1
v_call: TRBV14
clone_size: few
d_call: TRBD2
cdr3_nt: TGTGCCAGCAGCCAAGATCGTGGTAGCGGGAGAGATGAGCAGTTCTTC
cdr3_aa: CASSQDRGSGRDEQFF

j_call: TRBJ2-3
v_call: TRBV29-1
clone_size: many
d_call: NA
cdr3_nt: TGCAGCGTTACCTGGGACGGTACGCAGTATTTT
cdr3_aa: CSVTWDGTQYF

j_call: TRBJ2-1
v_call: TRBV29-1
clone_size: NA
d_call: NA
cdr3_nt: TGCAGCGTTGATAAGATAGGGTTCAGGGAACAGTTCTTC
cdr3_aa: CSVDKIGFREQFF

j_call: TRBJ2-1
v_call: TRBV20-1
clone_size: NA
d_call: NA
cdr3_nt: TGCAGTGCTAGAGATAGTGGTAACCTTAATGAGCAGTTCTTC
cdr3_aa: CSARDSGNLNEQFF

j_call: TRBJ2-7
v_call: TRBV7-2
clone_size: few
d_call: NA
cdr3_nt: TGTGCCAGCAGCTTAGTAGGACTCGTCTCCTACGAGCAGTACTTC
cdr3_aa: CASSLVGLVSYEQYF

j_call: TRBJ2-1
v_call: TRBV6-4
clone_size: few
d_call: TRBD1
cdr3_nt: TGTGCCAGCAAGAGGGACAGCTCCTACAATGAGCAGTTCTTC
cdr3_aa: CASKRDSSYNEQFF